This T cell receptor beta chain stems from a study of T-cell memory formation after mild COVID-19. Study results and limitations: Proof of SARS-CoV-2 specificity was absent for the second-wave clones that crested on day 37. Pre-infection memory held some responding clones, suggesting pre-existing cross-reactive T cells responded.

Details on this clonotype: Its matching antigen is unknown.

V lost 2 bases to trimming and J lost 8 bases, with 9 bases between them. The CDR3 has 12 residues. CDR1 and CDR2 from the germline V gene are MNHEY and SVGEGT. One entry per CDR3 protein results from TCRdb running MiXCR on the 5' RACE reads. The sample comprises hundreds of thousands of distinct CDR3 sequences, roughly 26% of which are singletons, and 8.5% to 9% rests with the top ten. This rearrangement joins TRBV6-2 or TRBV6-3 to TRBJ1-2, with unresolved D. The clonotype originates from an adult woman who had mild COVID-19 (a few samples of this study predate the infection). Cell type and time point are not known. Material: PBMCs or a T cell subset sorted from them (not recorded which). This CDR3 is CASSYPASGYTF. Here the CDR3 DNA reads TGTGCCAGCAGTTACCCCGCGTCCGGCTACACCTTC.